This T cell receptor beta chain is drawn from a study of blood T cell repertoires in COVID-19 (dated by TCRdb to 2019 to 2021). Turning to the overall study: Samples covering the acute and convalescent phases of COVID-19 were provided by collaborators in the United States, Italy and Spain. The material from the prospective study consisted of cDNA or gDNA derived from T cells, B-cell-depleted T cells, or PBMCs. Deeply sampled blood TCRbeta repertoires from subjects exposed to, actively infected with, or recovered from COVID-19 were included in the dataset. The repertoires were released in a freely available public database intended as a resource for research on the immune response to SARS-CoV-2. Samples came from the ongoing ImmuneRACE study (first 160 participants) plus 1,254 subjects from 6 global collaborators. Sample metadata almost always included a de-identified subject ID, COVID-19 status, age in years and sex. HLA class I and class II types, where available, came from metadata supplied by the sample provider rather than from assay-based typing. The research as a whole found: The amount of clinical and demographic metadata varied by source and participant and was provided uncurated.

Reading from cysteine to phenylalanine, the CDR3 counts 13 amino acids. Of the read, only the CDR3 DNA is kept; its 39 bases are in frame from base 1. Deletion took 4 bases off V and 6 bases off J, with a span of 10 bases between the germline ends. CDR1 and CDR2 are read off the germline V gene as SGHDN and FVKESK. The immunoSEQ Assay, a bias-controlled multiplex PCR, was used to amplify TCRbeta CDR3 regions from genomic DNA. On the authors' methods: The number of nucleated cells in each sample was estimated by amplification of reference gene primers within the assay. Sequence reads were collapsed and filtered to measure the absolute abundance of every unique TCRbeta CDR3 rearrangement. For each sample, productive Simpson clonality was calculated as the square root of Simpson's diversity index over productive rearrangements. The immuneACCESS repertoire file appears here via TCRdb, limited to in-frame rearrangements. These files lack a portion of the clones; in checked studies, under half of the deficit traces to unresolved V genes, and the cause of the others is not known. The DNA was the basis for D and trimming; V, J and clone size are from that table. The sample table contains tens of thousands of clones; only one count was recorded for around 90% of them. Around 3% of the sample is held by the ten biggest clonotypes.

The collaborating institutions used their own protocols to collect whole blood in K2EDTA tubes. For TCRbeta analysis, collaborators shipped samples in one of three forms: frozen whole blood, isolated PBMCs, or DNA extracted from either of those sample types. Details on this clone: The target of this receptor is not known. It has no much larger one-base neighbor in the sample; base qualities were not kept.

The sequenced sample was peripheral blood. This TCR derives from a woman in her sixties or seventies with active COVID-19. The rearranged chain carries TRBV14 and TRBJ1-5; TRBD1 is perhaps the D gene, given 6 matching bases. Read as DNA, the sequence is TGTGCCAGCAGCCGGGGGACATCTCAGCCCCAGCATTTT. It translates as CASSRGTSQPQHF. The full variable domain, with segments outside the CDR3 supplied by the reference TRBV14 and TRBJ1-5 proteins, appears as EAGVTQFPSHSVIEKGQTVTLRCDPISGHDNLYWYRRVMGKEIKFLLHFVKESKQDESGMPNNRFLAERTGGTYSTLKVQPAELEDSGVYFCASSRGTSQPQHFGDGTRLSIL.